These T cell receptor beta chains were read from a single sample in a study of vaccination and CD4 T cells after COVID-19. Their specific antigens are unknown. TCRdb ran MiXCR on the PCR reads and lists one entry per CDR3 protein. Among 15,000 or so distinct CDR3 sequences listed, less than 45% were seen once. The sample consisted of CD4+ T cells from blood, cultured in vitro, taken before SARS-CoV-2 vaccination. The receptors were gathered from a human donor who received a COVID-19 vaccine. Both conserved end residues are part of each CDR3. The order of the fields is V gene, clone size, J gene, D gene, CDR3 protein, CDR3 DNA. D genes are given only for firm matches. The size field is filled for only some rows; it gives once, few, many or a size class.

TRBV5-6	few	TRBJ1-2	.	CASSLSNYGYTF	TGTGCCAGCAGCTTGTCCAACTATGGCTACACCTTC
TRBV6-1	.	TRBJ2-5	TRBD1	CASSRRQGASETQYF	TGTGCCAGCAGTCGGCGGCAGGGGGCATCAGAGACCCAGTACTTC
TRBV27	.	TRBJ2-1	.	CASSSRGRGGDTEQFF	TGTGCCAGCAGTAGTCGGGGTAGGGGGGGGGATACTGAGCAGTTCTTC
TRBV6-5	.	TRBJ1-2	.	CASSYGEKRYGYTF	TGTGCCAGCAGTTACGGGGAAAAACGCTATGGCTACACCTTC
TRBV6-1	few	TRBJ1-1	.	CASSEDWAAGRTEAFF	TGTGCCAGCAGCGAGGACTGGGCAGCGGGGAGGACTGAAGCTTTCTTT
TRBV20-1	few	TRBJ1-5	TRBD1	CSASAQGAGQPQHF	TGCAGTGCTAGTGCACAGGGGGCTGGGCAGCCCCAGCATTTT
TRBV27	.	TRBJ2-7	TRBD1	CASSSPGQGGAYEQYF	TGTGCCAGCAGTTCCCCAGGACAGGGCGGGGCCTACGAGCAGTACTTC
TRBV11-2	.	TRBJ2-4	.	CASSFGGIKNIQYF	TGTGCCAGCAGCTTTGGGGGGATCAAAAACATTCAGTACTTC
TRBV7-2	few	TRBJ2-4	TRBD2	CASSFGLAGRLAKNIQYF	TGTGCCAGCAGCTTCGGACTAGCGGGACGCCTAGCCAAAAACATTCAGTACTTC
TRBV6-1	.	TRBJ2-7	.	CASSELIYEQYF	TGTGCCAGCAGTGAACTCATATACGAGCAGTACTTC
TRBV1	few	TRBJ1-6	.	CTSSPRPLHF	TGCACCAGCAGCCCCCGACCCCTCCACTTT
TRBV27	few	TRBJ2-5	.	CASGARRGETQYF	TGTGCCAGCGGGGCGAGGAGGGGAGAGACCCAGTACTTC
TRBV14	.	TRBJ2-2	TRBD2	CASSLTSGGLRSVTGELFF	TGTGCCAGCAGCCTCACTAGCGGGGGGCTCAGGTCGGTCACCGGGGAGCTGTTTTTT
TRBV20-1	.	TRBJ1-2	.	CSARVGRRNRNGGNLYGYTF	TGCAGTGCTAGAGTGGGACGACGAAATCGTAACGGGGGAAACCTTTATGGCTACACCTTC
TRBV27	.	TRBJ1-6	TRBD1	CASSLQGAGSPLHF	TGTGCCAGCAGTTTGCAGGGGGCGGGATCACCCCTCCACTTT
TRBV2	once	TRBJ2-7	TRBD1	CASSEIGQGAHEQYF	TGTGCCAGCAGTGAAATAGGACAGGGGGCCCACGAGCAGTACTTC
TRBV6-1	few	TRBJ1-5	TRBD1	CAGGVQGNQPQHF	TGTGCCGGTGGGGTACAGGGGAATCAGCCCCAGCATTTT
TRBV7-9	.	TRBJ2-5	TRBD1	CASSSTGGKETQYF	TGTGCCAGCAGCTCCACAGGGGGGAAGGAGACCCAGTACTTC
TRBV6-1	.	TRBJ1-1	TRBD1	CASGDSYTEAFF	TGTGCCAGCGGGGACAGTTACACTGAAGCTTTCTTT
TRBV19	.	TRBJ2-3	.	CASSKSGVPTQYF	TGTGCCAGTAGTAAATCGGGCGTACCTACGCAGTATTTT
TRBV19	.	TRBJ2-2	TRBD1	CASSVVRGTGELFF	TGTGCCAGTAGTGTGGTCAGGGGGACCGGGGAGCTGTTTTTT
TRBV5-1	few	TRBJ1-1	.	CASLQTAGNTEAFF	TGCGCCAGCCTCCAGACAGCTGGGAACACTGAAGCTTTCTTT
TRBV7-2	few	TRBJ1-2	TRBD1	CASRQRTGGFDGYTF	TGTGCCAGCAGGCAACGTACAGGGGGCTTCGATGGCTACACCTTC
TRBV20-1	few	TRBJ2-5	.	CSARGTQRYQETQYF	TGCAGTGCTAGGGGTACTCAGAGATACCAAGAGACCCAGTACTTC
TRBV5-4	.	TRBJ2-5	TRBD2	CASSLFGRGGAETQYF	TGTGCCAGCAGCTTGTTTGGGCGGGGGGGGGCTGAGACCCAGTACTTC
TRBV10-1	.	TRBJ2-7	.	CASSENIDSYEQYF	TGCGCCAGCAGTGAGAACATTGACTCCTACGAGCAGTACTTC
TRBV30	few	TRBJ2-3	.	CAWSVGRAVDTQYF	TGTGCCTGGAGTGTGGGCAGGGCGGTAGATACGCAGTATTTT
TRBV29-1	.	TRBJ1-5	.	CSVRVGDISFGPQHF	TGCAGCGTTCGGGTCGGGGACATCAGTTTTGGGCCCCAGCATTTT
TRBV20-1	few	TRBJ1-2	.	CSVPGHYGYTF	TGCAGTGTCCCAGGGCACTATGGCTACACCTTC
TRBV12-3/TRBV12-4	few	TRBJ1-5	TRBD1	CASSLRSLTGYNQPQHF	TGTGCCAGCAGCCTTCGTTCTCTGACAGGGTACAATCAGCCCCAGCATTTT
TRBV10-3	once	TRBJ2-3	TRBD2	CAINGLDGTDTQYF	TGTGCCATCAACGGACTAGATGGGACAGATACGCAGTATTTT
TRBV29-1	few	TRBJ1-2	TRBD1	CSTLTGGDGYTF	TGCAGCACCTTGACAGGGGGCGATGGCTACACCTTC
TRBV20-1	once	TRBJ2-1	.	CSAREFQRAHNEQFF	TGCAGTGCTAGAGAGTTTCAGCGGGCCCACAATGAGCAGTTCTTC
TRBV20-1	.	TRBJ1-4	TRBD1	CSATPGQGINEKLFF	TGCAGTGCTACCCCCGGACAGGGCATTAATGAAAAACTGTTTTTT
TRBV10-3	.	TRBJ2-3	.	CAISDSDTQYF	TGTGCCATCTCGGACTCAGATACGCAGTATTTT
TRBV7-9	.	TRBJ2-5	.	CASSLGSGGFHGVTQYF	TGTGCCAGCAGCTTAGGATCGGGGGGCTTTCACGGAGTGACCCAGTACTTC
TRBV12-3/TRBV12-4	.	TRBJ1-1	.	CASSSAVRNTEAFF	TGTGCCAGCAGCTCTGCGGTCCGGAACACTGAAGCTTTCTTT
TRBV18	few	TRBJ1-2	.	CASSLSLAGQDYGYTF	TGTGCCAGCTCACTATCCTTAGCGGGGCAAGACTATGGCTACACCTTC
TRBV21-1	large	TRBJ2-7	.	CASSKDTRPREQYF	TGTGCCAGCAGCAAAGACACCCGACCGAGGGAGCAGTACTTC
TRBV19	.	TRBJ1-2	TRBD1	CASSTPGQGHYGYTF	TGTGCCAGTAGTACCCCGGGACAGGGGCACTATGGCTACACCTTC
TRBV27	.	TRBJ1-1	.	CASSSGGSMNTEAFF	TGTGCCAGCAGTTCCGGTGGCTCCATGAACACTGAAGCTTTCTTT
TRBV7-2	.	TRBJ1-5	.	CASSLMGSYQPQHF	TGTGCCAGCAGCTTAATGGGCAGTTATCAGCCCCAGCATTTT
TRBV7-9	.	TRBJ1-1	.	CASSLGARGTEAFF	TGTGCCAGCAGCTTGGGGGCTAGGGGCACTGAAGCTTTCTTT
TRBV15	.	TRBJ2-7	.	CATSRVGGGEQYF	TGTGCCACCAGCAGAGTGGGAGGGGGCGAGCAGTACTTC